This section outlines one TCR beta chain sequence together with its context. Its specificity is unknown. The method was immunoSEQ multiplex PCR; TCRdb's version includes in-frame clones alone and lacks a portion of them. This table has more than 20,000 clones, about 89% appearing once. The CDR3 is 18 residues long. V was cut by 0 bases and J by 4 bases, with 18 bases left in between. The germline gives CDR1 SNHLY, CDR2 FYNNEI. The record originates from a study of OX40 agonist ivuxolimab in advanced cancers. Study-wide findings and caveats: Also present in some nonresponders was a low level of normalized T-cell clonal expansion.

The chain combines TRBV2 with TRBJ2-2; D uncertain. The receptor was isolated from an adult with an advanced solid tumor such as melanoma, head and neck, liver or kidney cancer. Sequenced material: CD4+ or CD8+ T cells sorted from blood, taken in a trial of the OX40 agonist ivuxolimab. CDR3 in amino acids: CASSEALSYRELTGELFF. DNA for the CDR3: TGTGCCAGCAGTGAAGCGCTTTCGTATAGGGAACTCACCGGGGAGCTGTTTTTT.